The source of this T cell receptor beta chain is a study of sequential checkpoint blockade in melanoma. V dropped 3 bases and J dropped 4 bases, with 7 bases sitting between them. Germline V gene sequence: CDR1 MDHEN, CDR2 SYDVKM. The CDR3 consists of 12 residues. Only in-frame clones appear in the TCRdb table, and some are missing; sequencing was by immunoSEQ multiplex PCR. The sample lists approximately 10,000 clones, about three quarters seen once, with 50% in the top ten. Treatment of the sample: randomized to nivolumab then ipilimumab (arm A) or the reverse (arm B). The genes are TRBV28 and TRBJ2-7, with D perhaps matching TRBD2 (6 bases). This sequence was found in a human donor with melanoma. Material: CD8+ T cells sorted from blood (inferred from file names), obtained from a patient given nivolumab and ipilimumab in sequence. Here the CDR3 DNA reads TGTGCCAGCAGTTTCCGGGAGTACGAGCAGTACTTC. Translated, it gives CASSFREYEQYF.